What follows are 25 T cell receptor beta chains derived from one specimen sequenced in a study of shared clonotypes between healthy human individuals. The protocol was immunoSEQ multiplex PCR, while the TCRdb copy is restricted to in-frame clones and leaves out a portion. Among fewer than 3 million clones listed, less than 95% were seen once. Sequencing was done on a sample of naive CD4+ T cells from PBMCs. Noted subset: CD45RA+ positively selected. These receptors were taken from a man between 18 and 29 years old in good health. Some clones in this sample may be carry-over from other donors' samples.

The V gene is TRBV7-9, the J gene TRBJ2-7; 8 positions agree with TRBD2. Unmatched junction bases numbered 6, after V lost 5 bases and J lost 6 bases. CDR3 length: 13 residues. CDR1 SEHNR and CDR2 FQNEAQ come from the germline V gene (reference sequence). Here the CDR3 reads CASSPGGFREQYF. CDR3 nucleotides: TGTGCCAGCAGCCCGGGGGGGTTTCGCGAGCAGTACTTC.

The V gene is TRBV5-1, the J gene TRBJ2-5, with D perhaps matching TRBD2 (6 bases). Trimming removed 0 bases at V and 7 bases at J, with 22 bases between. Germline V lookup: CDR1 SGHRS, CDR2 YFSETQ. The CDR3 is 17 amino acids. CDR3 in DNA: TGCGCCAGCAGCTTGGACCTTGGGGGGACGCCCTTCGGGACCCAGTACTTC. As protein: CASSLDLGGTPFGTQYF. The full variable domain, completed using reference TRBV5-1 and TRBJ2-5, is KAGVTQTPRYLIKTRGQQVTLSCSPISGHRSVSWYQQTPGQGLQFLFEYFSETQRNKGNFPGRFSGRQFSNSRSEMNVSTLELGDSALYLCASSLDLGGTPFGTQYFGPGTRLLVL.

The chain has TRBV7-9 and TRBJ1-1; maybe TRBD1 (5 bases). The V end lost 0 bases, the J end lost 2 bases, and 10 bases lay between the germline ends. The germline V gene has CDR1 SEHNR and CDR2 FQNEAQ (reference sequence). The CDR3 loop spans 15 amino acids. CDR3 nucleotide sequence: TGTGCCAGCAGCTTAGCGCGGGGGGAAAACACTGAAGCTTTCTTT. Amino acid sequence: CASSLARGENTEAFF. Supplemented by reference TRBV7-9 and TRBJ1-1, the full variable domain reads DTGVSQNPRHKITKRGQNVTFRCDPISEHNRLYWYRQTLGQGPEFLTYFQNEAQLEKSRLLSDRFSAERPKGSFSTLEIQRTEQGDSAMYLCASSLARGENTEAFFGQGTRLTVV.

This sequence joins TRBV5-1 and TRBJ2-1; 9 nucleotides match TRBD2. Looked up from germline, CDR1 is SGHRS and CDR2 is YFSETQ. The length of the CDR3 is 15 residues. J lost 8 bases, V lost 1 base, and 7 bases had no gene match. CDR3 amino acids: CASSLLAGLKDEQFF. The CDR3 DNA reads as TGCGCCAGCAGCTTGCTAGCGGGACTGAAGGATGAGCAGTTCTTC.

The CDR3 DNA is TGTGCCAGCAGCCGATCGTCCTCTAGCGGCCCCACAGATACGCAGTATTTT. Residues: CASSRSSSSGPTDTQYF. This sequence joins TRBV7-3 and TRBJ2-3; 7 bases align to TRBD2. The CDR3 has 17 amino acids. V was pared by 5 bases and J by 2 bases, with 13 bases of the junction left unmatched. The germline gives CDR1 SGHTA, CDR2 FQGTGA.

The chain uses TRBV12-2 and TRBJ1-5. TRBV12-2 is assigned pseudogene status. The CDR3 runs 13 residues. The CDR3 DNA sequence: TGTGCAAGTCCTCTAAAGGCGTTTCAGCCCCAGCATTTT. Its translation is CASPLKAFQPQHF.

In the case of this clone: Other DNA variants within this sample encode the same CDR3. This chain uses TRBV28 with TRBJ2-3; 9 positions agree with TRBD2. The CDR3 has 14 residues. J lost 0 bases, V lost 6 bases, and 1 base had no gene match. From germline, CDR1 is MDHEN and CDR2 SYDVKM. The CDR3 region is CASRTSGSTDTQYF. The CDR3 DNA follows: TGTGCCAGCAGGACTAGCGGAAGCACAGATACGCAGTATTTT.

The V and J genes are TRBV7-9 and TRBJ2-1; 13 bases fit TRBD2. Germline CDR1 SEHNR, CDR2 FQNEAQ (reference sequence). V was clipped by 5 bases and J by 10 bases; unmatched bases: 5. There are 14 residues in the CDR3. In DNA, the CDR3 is TGTGCCAGCAGCCCCCCGGGACTAGCGGGAGAGCAGTTCTTC. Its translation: CASSPPGLAGEQFF.

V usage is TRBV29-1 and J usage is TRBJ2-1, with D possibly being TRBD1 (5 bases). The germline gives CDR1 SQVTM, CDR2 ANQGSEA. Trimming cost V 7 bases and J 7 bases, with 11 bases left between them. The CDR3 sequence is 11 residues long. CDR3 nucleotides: TGCAGCGCCGGAAGGGGAAATGAGCAGTTCTTC. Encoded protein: CSAGRGNEQFF.

CDR3 sequence reads: CASSPIDRSYEQYF. The CDR3 DNA reads as TGCGCCAGCAGCCCGATTGACAGGTCCTACGAGCAGTACTTC. This sequence joins TRBV5-1 and TRBJ2-7; D possibly corresponds to TRBD1 (6 bases). CDR1 SGHRS and CDR2 YFSETQ come from the germline V gene. The V and J ends lost 4 bases and 1 base respectively, with 12 bases between them. The CDR3 sequence is 14 residues long.

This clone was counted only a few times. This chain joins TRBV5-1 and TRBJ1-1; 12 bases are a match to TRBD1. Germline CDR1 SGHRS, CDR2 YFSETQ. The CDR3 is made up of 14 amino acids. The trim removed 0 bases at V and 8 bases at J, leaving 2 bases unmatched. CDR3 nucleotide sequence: TGCGCCAGCAGCTTGGTCGGGACAGGGGGCGAAGCTTTCTTT. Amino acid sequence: CASSLVGTGGEAFF.

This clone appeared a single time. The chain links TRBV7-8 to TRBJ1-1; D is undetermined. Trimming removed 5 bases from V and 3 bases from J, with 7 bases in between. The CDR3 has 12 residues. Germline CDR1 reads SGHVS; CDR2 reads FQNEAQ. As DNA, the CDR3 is TGTGCCAGCAGCAATACATACACTGAAGCTTTCTTT. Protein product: CASSNTYTEAFF.

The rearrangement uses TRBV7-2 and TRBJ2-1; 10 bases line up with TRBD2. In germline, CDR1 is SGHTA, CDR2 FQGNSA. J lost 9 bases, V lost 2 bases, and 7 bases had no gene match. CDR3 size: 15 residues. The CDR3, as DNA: TGTGCCAGCAGCTTACTGGCTAGCGGGAGTAGTGAGCAGTTCTTC. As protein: CASSLLASGSSEQFF.

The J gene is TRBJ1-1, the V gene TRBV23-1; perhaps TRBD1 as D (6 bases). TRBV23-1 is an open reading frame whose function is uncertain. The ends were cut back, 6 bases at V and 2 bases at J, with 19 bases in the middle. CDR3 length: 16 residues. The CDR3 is CASSPGRVGANTEAFF. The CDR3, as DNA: TGCGCCAGCAGCCCGGGCCGGGTGGGGGCTAACACTGAAGCTTTCTTT.

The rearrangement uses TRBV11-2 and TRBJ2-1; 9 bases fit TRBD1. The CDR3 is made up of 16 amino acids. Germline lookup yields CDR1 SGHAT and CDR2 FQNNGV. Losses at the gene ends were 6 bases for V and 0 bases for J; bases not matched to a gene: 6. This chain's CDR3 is CASRSGTGSSYNEQFF. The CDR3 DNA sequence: TGTGCCAGCAGGTCCGGGACAGGGAGCTCCTACAATGAGCAGTTCTTC.

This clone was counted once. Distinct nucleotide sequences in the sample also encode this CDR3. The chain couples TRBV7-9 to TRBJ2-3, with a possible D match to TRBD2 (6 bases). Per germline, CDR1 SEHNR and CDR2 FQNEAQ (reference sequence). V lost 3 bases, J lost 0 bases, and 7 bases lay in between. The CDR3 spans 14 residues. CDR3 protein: CASSLGLSTDTQYF. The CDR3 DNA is TGTGCCAGCAGCTTGGGACTCAGCACAGATACGCAGTATTTT.

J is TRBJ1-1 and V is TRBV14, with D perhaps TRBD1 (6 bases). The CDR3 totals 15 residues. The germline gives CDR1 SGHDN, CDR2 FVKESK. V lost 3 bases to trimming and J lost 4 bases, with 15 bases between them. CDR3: CASSQARGRGTEAFF. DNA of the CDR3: TGTGCCAGCAGCCAGGCTCGGGGCAGGGGCACTGAAGCTTTCTTT.

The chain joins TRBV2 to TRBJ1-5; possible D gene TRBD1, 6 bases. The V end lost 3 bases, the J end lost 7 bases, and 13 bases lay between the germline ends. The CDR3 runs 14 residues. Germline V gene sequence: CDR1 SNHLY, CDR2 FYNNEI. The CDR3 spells CASSDRGKGQPQHF. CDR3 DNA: TGTGCCAGCAGTGACAGGGGTAAGGGCCAGCCCCAGCATTTT. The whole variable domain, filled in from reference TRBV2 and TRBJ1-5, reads EPEVTQTPSHQVTQMGQEVILRCVPISNHLYFYWYRQILGQKVEFLVSFYNNEISEKSEIFDDQFSVERPDGSNFTLKIRSTKLEDSAMYFCASSDRGKGQPQHFGDGTRLSIL.

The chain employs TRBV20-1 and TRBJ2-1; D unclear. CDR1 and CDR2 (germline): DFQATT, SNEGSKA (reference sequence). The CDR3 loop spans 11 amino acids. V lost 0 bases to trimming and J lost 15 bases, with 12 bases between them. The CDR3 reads CSARDLNRAFF. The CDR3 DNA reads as TGCAGTGCTAGAGATTTGAATCGGGCGTTCTTC.

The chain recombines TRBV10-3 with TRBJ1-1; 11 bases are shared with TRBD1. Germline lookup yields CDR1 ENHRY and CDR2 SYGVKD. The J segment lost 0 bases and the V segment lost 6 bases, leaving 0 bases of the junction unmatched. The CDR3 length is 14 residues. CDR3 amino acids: CAIRDRGLNTEAFF. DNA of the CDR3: TGTGCCATCAGGGACAGGGGGCTGAACACTGAAGCTTTCTTT.

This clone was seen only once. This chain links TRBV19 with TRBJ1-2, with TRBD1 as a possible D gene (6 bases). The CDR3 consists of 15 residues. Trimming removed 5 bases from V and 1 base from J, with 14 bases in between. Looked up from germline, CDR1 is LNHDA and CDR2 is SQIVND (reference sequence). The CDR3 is CASSGLRDINYGYTF. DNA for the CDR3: TGTGCCAGTAGTGGCCTCCGGGACATTAACTATGGCTACACCTTC.

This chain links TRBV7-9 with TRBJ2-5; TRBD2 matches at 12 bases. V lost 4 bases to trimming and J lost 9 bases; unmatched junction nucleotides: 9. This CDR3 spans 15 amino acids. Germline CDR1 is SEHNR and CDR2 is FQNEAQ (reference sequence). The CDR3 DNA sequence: TGTGCCAGCAGCTACGGGACTAGCGGGCTCGGGGCCCAGTACTTC. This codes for CASSYGTSGLGAQYF.

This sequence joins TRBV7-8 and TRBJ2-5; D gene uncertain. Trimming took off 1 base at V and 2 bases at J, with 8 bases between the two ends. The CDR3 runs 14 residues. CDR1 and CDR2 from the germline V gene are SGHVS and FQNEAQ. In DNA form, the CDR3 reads TGTGCCAGCAGCTTAGGGACCGAGCAAGAGACCCAGTACTTC. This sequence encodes CASSLGTEQETQYF.

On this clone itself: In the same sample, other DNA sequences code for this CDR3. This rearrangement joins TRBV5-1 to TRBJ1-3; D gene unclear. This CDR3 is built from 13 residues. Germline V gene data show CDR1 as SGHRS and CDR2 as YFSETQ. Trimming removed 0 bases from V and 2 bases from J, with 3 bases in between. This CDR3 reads CASSLGAGNTIYF. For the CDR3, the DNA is TGCGCCAGCAGCTTGGGAGCTGGAAACACCATATATTTT. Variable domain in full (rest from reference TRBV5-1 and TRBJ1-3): KAGVTQTPRYLIKTRGQQVTLSCSPISGHRSVSWYQQTPGQGLQFLFEYFSETQRNKGNFPGRFSGRQFSNSRSEMNVSTLELGDSALYLCASSLGAGNTIYFGEGSWLTVV.

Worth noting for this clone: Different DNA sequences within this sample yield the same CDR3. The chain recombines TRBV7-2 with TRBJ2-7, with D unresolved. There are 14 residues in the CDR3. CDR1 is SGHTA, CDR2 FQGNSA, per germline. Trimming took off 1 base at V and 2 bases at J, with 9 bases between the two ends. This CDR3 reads CASSLGPGPYEQYF. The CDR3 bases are TGTGCCAGCAGCTTAGGACCGGGTCCCTACGAGCAGTACTTC.